The T cell receptor beta chain described here comes from a study of cytomegalovirus exposure and HLA in healthy donors. The ends were cut back, 0 bases at V and 3 bases at J, with 16 bases in the middle. CDR3 length: 17 amino acids. From germline, CDR1 is MGHRA and CDR2 YSYEKL. PCR employed 60 Vbeta and 13 Jbeta primers. Only in-frame clones appear in the TCRdb table, and some are missing; sequencing was by immunoSEQ multiplex PCR. The data show over 65,000 clones, 79% seen once. Study-wide points: In vitro, three CMV-associated chains proved specific for CMV antigens. Analyzed later, association rates of TCRs varied across HLA loci, with DRB1 most and HLA-C fewest.

This clone showed up just a few times. Its matching antigen is unknown. The receptor was isolated from a woman aged 40 to 50 in good health and CMV-seropositive. The sequenced sample was PBMCs. The chain carries TRBV4-1 and TRBJ2-3; a weak D match, TRBD2 (6 bases). DNA for the CDR3: TGCGCCAGCAGCCAAGAATGGGAACTAGCCGAAACAGATACGCAGTATTTT. The encoded protein is CASSQEWELAETDTQYF.